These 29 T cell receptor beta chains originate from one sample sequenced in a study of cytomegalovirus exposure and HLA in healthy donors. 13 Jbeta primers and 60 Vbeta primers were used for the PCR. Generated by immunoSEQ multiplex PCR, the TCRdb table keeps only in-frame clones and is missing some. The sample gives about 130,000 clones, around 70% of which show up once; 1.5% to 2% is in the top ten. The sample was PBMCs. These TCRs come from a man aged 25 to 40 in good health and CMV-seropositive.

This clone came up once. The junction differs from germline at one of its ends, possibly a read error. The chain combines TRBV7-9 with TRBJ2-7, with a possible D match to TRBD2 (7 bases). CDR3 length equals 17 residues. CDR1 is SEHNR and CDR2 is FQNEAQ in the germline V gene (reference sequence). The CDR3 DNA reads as TGTTCCAGCAGCTTAGGGGGGAGGGGTGAGGGACCCTACGAGCAGTACTTC. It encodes CSSSLGGRGEGPYEQYF.

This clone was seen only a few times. This CDR3 is CASRLAGLSYEQYF. For the CDR3, the DNA is TGTGCCAGCAGACTAGCGGGGCTCTCCTACGAGCAGTACTTC. The chain combines TRBV2 with TRBJ2-7; 10 positions match TRBD2. After removal of 6 bases from V and 0 bases from J, the junction contained 2 bases not matched to a gene. The CDR3 spans 14 residues. The germline CDR1 and CDR2 sequences are SNHLY and FYNNEI.

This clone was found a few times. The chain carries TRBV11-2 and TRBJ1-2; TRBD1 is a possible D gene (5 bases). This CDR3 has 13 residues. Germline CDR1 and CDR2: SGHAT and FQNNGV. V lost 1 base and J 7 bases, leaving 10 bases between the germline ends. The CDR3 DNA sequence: TGTGCCAGCAGCTTAGGGCCGGGGGTTGGCTACACCTTC. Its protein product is CASSLGPGVGYTF.

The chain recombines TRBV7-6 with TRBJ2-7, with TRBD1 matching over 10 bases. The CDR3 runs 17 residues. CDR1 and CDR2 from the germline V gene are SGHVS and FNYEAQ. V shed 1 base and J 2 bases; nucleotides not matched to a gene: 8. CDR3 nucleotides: TGTGCCAGCAGCTTAGACCCTTGGACAGGGGGGACCTACGAGCAGTACTTC. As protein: CASSLDPWTGGTYEQYF.

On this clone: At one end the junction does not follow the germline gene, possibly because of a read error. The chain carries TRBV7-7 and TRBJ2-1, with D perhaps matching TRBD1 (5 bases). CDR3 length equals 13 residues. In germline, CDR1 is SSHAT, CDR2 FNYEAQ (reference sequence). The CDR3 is CASSVPGAGEQFF. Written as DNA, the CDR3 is TGTGCTAGCAGCGTACCTGGGGCCGGGGAGCAGTTCTTC.

CDR3 amino acids: CASSLAAGGKTYEQYF. DNA for the CDR3: TGCGCCAGCAGCTTGGCCGCTGGCGGGAAGACCTACGAGCAGTACTTC. V usage is TRBV5-1 and J usage is TRBJ2-7, with D perhaps matching TRBD2 (6 bases). The V end was cut by 0 bases, the J end by 2 bases, with 15 bases between. Per the germline V gene, CDR1 is SGHRS and CDR2 is YFSETQ. The CDR3 loop spans 16 amino acids.

CDR3 residues: CASSQDTSGIDTQYF. CDR3 nucleotide sequence: TGTGCCAGCAGCCAAGATACGTCGGGGATCGATACGCAGTATTTT. The gene calls are TRBV14 and TRBJ2-3, with a weak D call TRBD2 (5 bases). V shed 0 bases and J shed 6 bases, with 13 bases lying between them. The CDR3 loop spans 15 amino acids. Germline V CDR1 and CDR2: SGHDN, FVKESK. The entire variable domain, with the rest obtained from reference TRBV14 and TRBJ2-3, is as follows: EAGVTQFPSHSVIEKGQTVTLRCDPISGHDNLYWYRRVMGKEIKFLLHFVKESKQDESGMPNNRFLAERTGGTYSTLKVQPAELEDSGVYFCASSQDTSGIDTQYFGPGTRLTVL.

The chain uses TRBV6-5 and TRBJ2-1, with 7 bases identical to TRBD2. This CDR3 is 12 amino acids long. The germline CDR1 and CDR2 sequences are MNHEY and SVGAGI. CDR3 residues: CATTSLSNEQFF. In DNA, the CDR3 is TGTGCTACGACTAGCCTCAGCAATGAGCAGTTCTTC.

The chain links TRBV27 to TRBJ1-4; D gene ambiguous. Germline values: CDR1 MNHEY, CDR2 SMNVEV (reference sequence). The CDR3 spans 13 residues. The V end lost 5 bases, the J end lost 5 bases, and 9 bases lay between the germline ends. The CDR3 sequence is CASSIQQNEKLFF. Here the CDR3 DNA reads TGTGCCAGCAGTATACAGCAAAATGAAAAACTGTTTTTT.

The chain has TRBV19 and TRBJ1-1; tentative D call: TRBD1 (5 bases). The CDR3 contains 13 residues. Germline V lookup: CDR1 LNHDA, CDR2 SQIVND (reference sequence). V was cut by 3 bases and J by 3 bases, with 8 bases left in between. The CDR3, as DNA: TGTGCCAGTAGTATGTCAGGGCACACTGAAGCTTTCTTT. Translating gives CASSMSGHTEAFF.

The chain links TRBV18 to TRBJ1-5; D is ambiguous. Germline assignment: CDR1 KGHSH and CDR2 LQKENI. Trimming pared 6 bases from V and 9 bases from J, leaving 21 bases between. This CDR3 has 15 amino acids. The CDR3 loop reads CASSPSENPSLPQHF. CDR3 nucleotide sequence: TGTGCCAGCTCCCCCTCCGAGAACCCATCATTGCCCCAGCATTTT.

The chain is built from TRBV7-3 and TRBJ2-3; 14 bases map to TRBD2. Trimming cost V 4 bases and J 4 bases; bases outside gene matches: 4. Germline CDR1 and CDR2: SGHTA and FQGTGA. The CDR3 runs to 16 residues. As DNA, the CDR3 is TGTGCCAGCAGCTCGGGACTAGCGGGAGCGTCAGATACGCAGTATTTT. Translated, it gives CASSSGLAGASDTQYF.

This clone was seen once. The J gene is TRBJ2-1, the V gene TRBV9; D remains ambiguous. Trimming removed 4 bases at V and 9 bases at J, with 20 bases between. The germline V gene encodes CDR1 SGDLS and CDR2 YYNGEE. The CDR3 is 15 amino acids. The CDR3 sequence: CASSPRAPDSGEQFF. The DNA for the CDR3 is TGTGCCAGCAGCCCCCGAGCCCCCGATTCTGGTGAGCAGTTCTTC. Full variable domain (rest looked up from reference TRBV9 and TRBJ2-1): DSGVTQTPKHLITATGQRVTLRCSPRSGDLSVYWYQQSLDQGLQFLIQYYNGEERAKGNILERFSAQQFPDLHSELNLSSLELGDSALYFCASSPRAPDSGEQFFGPGTRLTVL.

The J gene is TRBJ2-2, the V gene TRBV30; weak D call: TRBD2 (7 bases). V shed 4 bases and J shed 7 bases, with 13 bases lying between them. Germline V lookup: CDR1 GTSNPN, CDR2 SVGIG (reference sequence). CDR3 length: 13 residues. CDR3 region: CAWTTGGGGELFF. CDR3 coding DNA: TGTGCCTGGACTACGGGGGGCGGCGGGGAGCTGTTTTTT. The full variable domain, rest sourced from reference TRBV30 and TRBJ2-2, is SQTIHQWPATLVQPVGSPLSLECTVEGTSNPNLYWYRQAAGRGLQLLFYSVGIGQISSEVPQNLSASRPQDRQFILSSKKLLLSDSGFYLCAWTTGGGGELFFGEGSRLTVL.

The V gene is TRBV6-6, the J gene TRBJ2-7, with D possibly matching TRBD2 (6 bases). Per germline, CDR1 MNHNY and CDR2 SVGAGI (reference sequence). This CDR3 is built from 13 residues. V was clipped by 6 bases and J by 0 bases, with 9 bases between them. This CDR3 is CASRRDDSYEQYF. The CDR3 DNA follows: TGTGCCAGCAGGCGGGACGACTCCTACGAGCAGTACTTC.

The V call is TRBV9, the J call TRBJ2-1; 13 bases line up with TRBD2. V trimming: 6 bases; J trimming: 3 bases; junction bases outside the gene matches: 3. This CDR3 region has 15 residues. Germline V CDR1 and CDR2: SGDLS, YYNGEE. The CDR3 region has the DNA TGTGCCAGCACCCGACTAGCGGGGGGCTACAATGAGCAGTTCTTC. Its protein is CASTRLAGGYNEQFF.

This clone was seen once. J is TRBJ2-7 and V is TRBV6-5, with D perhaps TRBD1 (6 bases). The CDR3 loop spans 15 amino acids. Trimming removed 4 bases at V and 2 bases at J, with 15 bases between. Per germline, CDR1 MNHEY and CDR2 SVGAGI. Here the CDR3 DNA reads TGTGCCAGCAGTTTTCTTCAGGGGATTACCTACGAGCAGTACTTC. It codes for CASSFLQGITYEQYF.

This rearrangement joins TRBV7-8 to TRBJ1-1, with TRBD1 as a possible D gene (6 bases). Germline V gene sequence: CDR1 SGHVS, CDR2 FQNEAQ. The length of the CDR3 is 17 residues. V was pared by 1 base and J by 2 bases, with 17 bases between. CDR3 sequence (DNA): TGTGCCAGCAGCTTAGATGGGGGCTGGTCCCCCAACACTGAAGCTTTCTTT. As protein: CASSLDGGWSPNTEAFF.

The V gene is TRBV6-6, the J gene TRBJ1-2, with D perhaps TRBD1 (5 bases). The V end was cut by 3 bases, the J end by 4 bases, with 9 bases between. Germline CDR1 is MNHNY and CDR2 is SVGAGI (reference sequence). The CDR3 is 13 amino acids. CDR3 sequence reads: CASSYDRVYGYTF. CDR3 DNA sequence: TGTGCCAGCAGTTATGACAGAGTCTATGGCTACACCTTC.

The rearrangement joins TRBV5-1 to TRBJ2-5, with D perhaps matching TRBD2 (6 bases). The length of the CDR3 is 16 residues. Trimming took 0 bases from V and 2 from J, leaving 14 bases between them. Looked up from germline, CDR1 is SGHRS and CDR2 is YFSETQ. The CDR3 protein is CASSLGGLSGQETQYF. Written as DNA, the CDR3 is TGCGCCAGCAGCTTGGGGGGACTCAGCGGTCAAGAGACCCAGTACTTC.

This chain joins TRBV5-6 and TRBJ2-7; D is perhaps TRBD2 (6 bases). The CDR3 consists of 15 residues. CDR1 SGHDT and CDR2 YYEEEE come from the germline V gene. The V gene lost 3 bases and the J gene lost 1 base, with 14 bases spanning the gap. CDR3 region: CASSSKGGWSYEQYF. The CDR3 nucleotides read TGTGCCAGCAGCTCCAAGGGAGGTTGGTCCTACGAGCAGTACTTC. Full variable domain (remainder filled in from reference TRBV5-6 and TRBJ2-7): DAGVTQSPTHLIKTRGQQVTLRCSPKSGHDTVSWYQQALGQGPQFIFQYYEEEERQRGNFPDRFSGHQFPNYSSELNVNALLLGDSALYLCASSSKGGWSYEQYFGPGTRLTVT.

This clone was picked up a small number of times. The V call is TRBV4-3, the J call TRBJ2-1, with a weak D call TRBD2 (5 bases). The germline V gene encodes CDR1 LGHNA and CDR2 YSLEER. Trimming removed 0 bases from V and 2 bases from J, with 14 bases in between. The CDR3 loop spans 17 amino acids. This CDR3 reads CASSQDSPSSPYNEQFF. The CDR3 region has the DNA TGCGCCAGCAGCCAAGATAGCCCTAGCAGTCCCTACAATGAGCAGTTCTTC.

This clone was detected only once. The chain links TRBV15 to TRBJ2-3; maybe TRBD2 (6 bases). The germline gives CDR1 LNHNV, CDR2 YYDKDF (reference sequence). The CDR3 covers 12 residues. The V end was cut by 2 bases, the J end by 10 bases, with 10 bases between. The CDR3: CATSRMPGAQYF. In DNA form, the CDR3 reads TGTGCCACCAGCAGAATGCCGGGGGCGCAGTATTTT. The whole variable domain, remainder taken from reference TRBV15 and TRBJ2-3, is DAMVIQNPRYQVTQFGKPVTLSCSQTLNHNVMYWYQQKSSQAPKLLFHYYDKDFNNEADTPDNFQSRRPNTSFCFLDIRSPGLGDTAMYLCATSRMPGAQYFGPGTRLTVL.

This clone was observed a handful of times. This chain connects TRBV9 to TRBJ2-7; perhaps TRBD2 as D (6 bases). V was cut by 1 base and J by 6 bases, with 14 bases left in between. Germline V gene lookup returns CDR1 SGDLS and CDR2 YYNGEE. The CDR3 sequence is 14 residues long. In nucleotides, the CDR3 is TGTGCCAGCAGCGTATCCGGGACTCTGCCCGAGCAGTACTTC. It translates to CASSVSGTLPEQYF.

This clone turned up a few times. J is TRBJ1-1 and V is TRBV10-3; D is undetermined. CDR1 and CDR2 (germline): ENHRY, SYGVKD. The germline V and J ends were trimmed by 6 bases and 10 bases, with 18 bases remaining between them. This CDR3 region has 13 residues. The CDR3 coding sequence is TGTGCCATCAGCGATCAAAGACTCCTAGGAGCTTTCTTT. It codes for CAISDQRLLGAFF.

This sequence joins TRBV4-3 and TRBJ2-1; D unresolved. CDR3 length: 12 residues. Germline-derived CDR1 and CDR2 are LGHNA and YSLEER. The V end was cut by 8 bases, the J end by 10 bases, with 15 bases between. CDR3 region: CASCDRVGEQFF. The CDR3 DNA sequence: TGCGCCAGCTGCGACCGGGTCGGGGAGCAGTTCTTC.

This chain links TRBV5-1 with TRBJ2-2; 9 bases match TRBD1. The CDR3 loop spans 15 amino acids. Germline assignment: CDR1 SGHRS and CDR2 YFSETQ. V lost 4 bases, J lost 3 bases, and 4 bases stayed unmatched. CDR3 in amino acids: CASSLQGAHTGELFF. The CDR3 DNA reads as TGCGCCAGCAGCCTACAGGGGGCACACACCGGGGAGCTGTTTTTT.

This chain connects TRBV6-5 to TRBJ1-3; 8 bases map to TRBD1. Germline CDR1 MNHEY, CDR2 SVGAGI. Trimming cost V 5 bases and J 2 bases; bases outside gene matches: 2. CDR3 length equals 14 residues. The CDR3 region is CASSPGGPGNTIYF. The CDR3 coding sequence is TGTGCCAGCAGTCCAGGGGGCCCTGGAAACACCATATATTTT.

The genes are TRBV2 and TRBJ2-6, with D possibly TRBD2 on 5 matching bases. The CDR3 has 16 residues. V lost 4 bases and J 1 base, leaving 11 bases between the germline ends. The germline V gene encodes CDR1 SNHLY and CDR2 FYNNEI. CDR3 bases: TGTGCCAGCAGTGGGGAGCTCGTATCTGGGGCCAACGTCCTGACTTTC. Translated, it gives CASSGELVSGANVLTF.